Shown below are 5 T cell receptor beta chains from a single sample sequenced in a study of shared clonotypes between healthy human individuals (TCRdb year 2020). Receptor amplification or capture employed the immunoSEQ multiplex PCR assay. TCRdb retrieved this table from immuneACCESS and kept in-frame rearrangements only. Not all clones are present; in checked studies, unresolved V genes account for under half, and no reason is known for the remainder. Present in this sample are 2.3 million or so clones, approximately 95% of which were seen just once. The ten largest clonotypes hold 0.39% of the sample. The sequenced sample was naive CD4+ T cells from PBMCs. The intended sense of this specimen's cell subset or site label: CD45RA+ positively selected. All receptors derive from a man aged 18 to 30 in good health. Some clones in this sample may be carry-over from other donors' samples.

The CDR3 nucleotides read TGTGCCAGCAACCGTGCAGGGGGCCGGTCCTACGAGCAGTACTTC. This sequence encodes CASNRAGGRSYEQYF. The chain combines TRBV27 with TRBJ2-7; 8 bases match TRBD1. The germline CDR1 and CDR2 sequences are MNHEY and SMNVEV (reference sequence). The V and J ends lost 7 bases and 1 base, in that order; junction bases with no gene match: 9. There are 15 residues in the CDR3.

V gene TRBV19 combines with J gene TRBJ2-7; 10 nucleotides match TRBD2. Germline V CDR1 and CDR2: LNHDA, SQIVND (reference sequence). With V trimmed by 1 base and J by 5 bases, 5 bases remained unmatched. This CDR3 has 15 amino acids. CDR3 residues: CASSIAPSGSHEQYF. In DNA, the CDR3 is TGTGCCAGTAGTATAGCTCCTAGCGGGAGTCACGAGCAGTACTTC. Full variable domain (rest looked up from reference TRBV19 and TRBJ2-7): DGGITQSPKYLFRKEGQNVTLSCEQNLNHDAMYWYRQDPGQGLRLIYYSQIVNDFQKGDIAEGYSVSREKKESFPLTVTSAQKNPTAFYLCASSIAPSGSHEQYFGPGTRLTVT.

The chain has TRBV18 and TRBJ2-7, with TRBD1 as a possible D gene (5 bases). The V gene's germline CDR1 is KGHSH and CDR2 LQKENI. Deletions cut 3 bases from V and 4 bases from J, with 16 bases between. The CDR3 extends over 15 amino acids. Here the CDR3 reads CASSPSTDPRYEQYF. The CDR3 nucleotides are TGTGCCAGCTCACCGTCGACAGACCCTAGGTACGAGCAGTACTTC.

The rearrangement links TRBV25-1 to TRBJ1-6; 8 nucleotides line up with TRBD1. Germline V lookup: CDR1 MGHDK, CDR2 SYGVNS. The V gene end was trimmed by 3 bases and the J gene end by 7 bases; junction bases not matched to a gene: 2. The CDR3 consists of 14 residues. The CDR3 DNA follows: TGTGCCAGCAGTGAGGACAGGGCCAATTCACCCCTCCACTTT. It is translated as CASSEDRANSPLHF.

CDR3 protein: CASRGTGSGEKLFF. The DNA of the CDR3 is TGTGCCAGCAGGGGGACAGGTTCTGGGGAAAAACTGTTTTTT. The chain uses TRBV2 and TRBJ1-4; 8 bases line up with TRBD1. The CDR3 length is 14 residues. Per the germline V gene, CDR1 is SNHLY and CDR2 is FYNNEI. The trim removed 6 bases at V and 8 bases at J, leaving 8 bases unmatched.